The 13 T cell receptor beta chains presented below share a single source sample, sequenced in a study of blood T cell repertoires in COVID-19. Generated by immunoSEQ multiplex PCR, the TCRdb table keeps only in-frame clones and is missing some. The table includes approximately 170,000 clones, about 85% detected once. Material for sequencing was PBMCs or T cells enriched from blood (not recorded which). The receptor set was obtained from a woman aged 45-60 years who had recovered from COVID-19.

In its sample, this clone was seen a few times. The gene calls are TRBV28 and TRBJ1-4, with D unresolved. V gave up 2 bases and J gave up 2 bases, with 6 bases separating them. CDR3 length: 14 amino acids. Germline CDR1 and CDR2: MDHEN and SYDVKM. Here the CDR3 DNA reads TGTGCCAGCAGTTTAGGAGGGACTAATGAAAAACTGTTTTTT. It codes for CASSLGGTNEKLFF.

V gene TRBV28 combines with J gene TRBJ2-5; 9 nucleotides match TRBD1. Looked up from germline, CDR1 is MDHEN and CDR2 is SYDVKM. There are 16 residues in the CDR3. V shed 6 bases, J shed 7 bases, and the junction held 15 bases outside the gene matches. The CDR3 is CASSPTPGQGLVTQYF. Here the CDR3 DNA reads TGTGCCAGCAGCCCAACCCCGGGACAGGGACTGGTGACCCAGTACTTC. Filled out from reference TRBV28 and TRBJ2-5, the complete variable domain reads DVKVTQSSRYLVKRTGEKVFLECVQDMDHENMFWYRQDPGLGLRLIYFSYDVKMKEKGDIPEGYSVSREKKERFSLILESASTNQTSMYLCASSPTPGQGLVTQYFGPGTRLLVL.

In this sample, this clone turned up a few times. The V gene is TRBV3-1 (or the pseudogene TRBV3-2), the J gene TRBJ1-1, with TRBD1 matching 7 bases. V gave up 4 bases and J gave up 0 bases; unmatched junction bases: 8. The CDR3 totals 16 residues. Germline lookup yields CDR1 LGHDT and CDR2 YNNKEL (reference sequence). The CDR3 loop reads CASSPRTGGLNTEAFF. CDR3 DNA sequence: TGTGCCAGCAGCCCAAGGACAGGAGGACTGAACACTGAAGCTTTCTTT.

V and J are TRBV2 and TRBJ1-5; 9 bases line up with TRBD1. The CDR3 contains 14 residues. CDR1 is SNHLY and CDR2 is FYNNEI in the germline V gene. V shed 8 bases and J 6 bases; nucleotides not matched to a gene: 8. The CDR3 spells CASGGQGRAQPQHF. For the CDR3, the DNA is TGTGCCAGCGGGGGACAGGGTCGGGCTCAGCCCCAGCATTTT.

This chain links TRBV12-3 or TRBV12-4 with TRBJ2-3; maybe TRBD2 (6 bases). CDR3 size: 12 residues. Trimming took 8 bases from V and 3 from J, leaving 9 bases between them. The CDR3 is CASGGRTDTQYF. The CDR3, as DNA: TGTGCCAGCGGGGGGAGGACAGATACGCAGTATTTT.

The genes are TRBV3-1 (or the pseudogene TRBV3-2) and TRBJ1-2, with 9 bases aligning to TRBD1. V dropped 4 bases and J dropped 4; count of bases not matched to a gene: 7. This CDR3 is built from 15 residues. CDR1 is LGHDT, CDR2 YNNKEL, per germline (reference sequence). DNA for the CDR3: TGTGCCAGCAGCCGGGGAGGACAGGGGAGCTATGGCTACACCTTC. Its protein is CASSRGGQGSYGYTF.

This clone was seen once. V usage is TRBV4-2 and J usage is TRBJ2-7; D is perhaps TRBD2 (7 bases). The V and J ends lost 0 bases and 2 bases respectively, with 17 bases between them. The germline V gene has CDR1 LGHNA and CDR2 YNFKEQ. This CDR3 has 17 amino acids. Written as DNA, the CDR3 is TGTGCCAGCAGCCAAGAGTTTCGGACTAGGGGGGCCTACGAGCAGTACTTC. Protein: CASSQEFRTRGAYEQYF.

The CDR3 loop is CASSDSGPPGHEQYF. In DNA form, the CDR3 reads TGTGCCAGCAGTGACTCTGGGCCCCCCGGCCACGAGCAGTACTTC. The genes are TRBV6-4 and TRBJ2-7; D is uncertain. The CDR3 has 15 amino acids. Germline assignment: CDR1 MRHNA and CDR2 SNTAGT. The V end lost 0 bases, the J end lost 5 bases, and 14 bases lay between the germline ends.

The V call is TRBV7-2, the J call TRBJ2-5, with 10 bases lining up with TRBD1. Trimming took 3 bases from V and 2 from J; bases not matched to a gene: 9. This CDR3 comprises 17 residues. The V gene's germline CDR1 is SGHTA and CDR2 FQGNSA. The CDR3 region has the DNA TGTGCCAGCAGCTTTGGGTGGGACAGGGGTACACAAGAGACCCAGTACTTC. This translates into CASSFGWDRGTQETQYF.

In its sample, this clone was seen once. The gene calls are TRBV2 and TRBJ2-1; 10 bases line up with TRBD1. Trimming removed 7 bases from V and 6 bases from J; junction bases left unmatched: 6. Germline V gene sequence: CDR1 SNHLY, CDR2 FYNNEI. This CDR3 region has 14 residues. Written as DNA, the CDR3 is TGTGCCAGCAACCGACAGGGGGCGTTCAATGAGCAGTTCTTC. It yields the protein CASNRQGAFNEQFF. Using reference TRBV2 and TRBJ2-1 for the parts outside the CDR3, the full variable domain is EPEVTQTPSHQVTQMGQEVILRCVPISNHLYFYWYRQILGQKVEFLVSFYNNEISEKSEIFDDQFSVERPDGSNFTLKIRSTKLEDSAMYFCASNRQGAFNEQFFGPGTRLTVL.

This clone came up once. V gene TRBV2 combines with J gene TRBJ1-5; tentatively, D is TRBD1 (6 bases). From germline, CDR1 is SNHLY and CDR2 FYNNEI. CDR3 size: 16 residues. Deletions cut 6 bases from V and 0 bases from J, with 15 bases between. CDR3 coding DNA: TGTGCCAGCAGCGGTCCCGACAGGCGTAGCAATCAGCCCCAGCATTTT. Translation gives CASSGPDRRSNQPQHF.

The chain is built from TRBV28 and TRBJ1-5, with D possibly being TRBD1 (5 bases). The CDR3 sequence is 16 residues long. V lost 0 bases and J 2 bases, leaving 11 bases between the germline ends. Germline values: CDR1 MDHEN, CDR2 SYDVKM. The CDR3 DNA follows: TGTGCCAGCAGTTTATGGGGGCTCGGAGGCAATCAGCCCCAGCATTTT. This gives the protein CASSLWGLGGNQPQHF.

This chain joins TRBV18 and TRBJ2-3; no firm D call. Germline lookup yields CDR1 KGHSH and CDR2 LQKENI. V dropped 0 bases and J dropped 3 bases, with 4 bases sitting between them. CDR3 size: 13 residues. CDR3 sequence reads: CASSPPSTDTQYF. The DNA for the CDR3 is TGTGCCAGCTCACCACCGAGTACAGATACGCAGTATTTT.